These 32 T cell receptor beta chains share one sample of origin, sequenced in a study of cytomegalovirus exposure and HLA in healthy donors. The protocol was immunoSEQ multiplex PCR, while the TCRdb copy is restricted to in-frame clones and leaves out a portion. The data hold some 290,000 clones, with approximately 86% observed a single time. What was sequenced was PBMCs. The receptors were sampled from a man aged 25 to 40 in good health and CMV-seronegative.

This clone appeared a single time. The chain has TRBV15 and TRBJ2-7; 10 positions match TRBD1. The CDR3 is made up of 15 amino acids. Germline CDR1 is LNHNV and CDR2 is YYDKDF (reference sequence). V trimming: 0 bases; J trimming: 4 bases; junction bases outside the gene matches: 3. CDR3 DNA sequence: TGTGCCACCAGCAGAGATCCGGGACAGGGGTACGAGCAGTACTTC. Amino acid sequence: CATSRDPGQGYEQYF.

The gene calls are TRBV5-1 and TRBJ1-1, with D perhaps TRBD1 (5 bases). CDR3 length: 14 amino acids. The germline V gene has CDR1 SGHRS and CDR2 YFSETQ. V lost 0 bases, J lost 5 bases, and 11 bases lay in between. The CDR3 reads CASSLAGRGTEAFF. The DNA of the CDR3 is TGCGCCAGCAGCTTGGCTGGGAGGGGAACTGAAGCTTTCTTT.

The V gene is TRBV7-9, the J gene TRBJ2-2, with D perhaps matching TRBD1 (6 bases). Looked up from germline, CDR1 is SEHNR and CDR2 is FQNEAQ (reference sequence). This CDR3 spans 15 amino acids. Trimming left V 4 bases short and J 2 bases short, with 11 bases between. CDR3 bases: TGTGCCAGCAGCTCCCCGGGACAAAACACCGGGGAGCTGTTTTTT. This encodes CASSSPGQNTGELFF.

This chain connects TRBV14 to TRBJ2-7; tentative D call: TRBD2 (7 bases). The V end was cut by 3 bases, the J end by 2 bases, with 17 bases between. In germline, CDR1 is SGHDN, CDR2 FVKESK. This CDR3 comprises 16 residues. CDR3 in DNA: TGTGCCAGCAGCCACCGGGGGGCAGGGAAAACCTACGAGCAGTACTTC. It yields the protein CASSHRGAGKTYEQYF.

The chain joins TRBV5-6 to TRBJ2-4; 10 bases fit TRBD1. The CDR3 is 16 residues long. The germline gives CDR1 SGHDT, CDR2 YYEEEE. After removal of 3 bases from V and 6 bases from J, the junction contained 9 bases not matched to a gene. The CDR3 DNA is TGTGCCAGCAGCTCCACGACAGGGGGCGGATCAAACATTCAGTACTTC. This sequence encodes CASSSTTGGGSNIQYF.

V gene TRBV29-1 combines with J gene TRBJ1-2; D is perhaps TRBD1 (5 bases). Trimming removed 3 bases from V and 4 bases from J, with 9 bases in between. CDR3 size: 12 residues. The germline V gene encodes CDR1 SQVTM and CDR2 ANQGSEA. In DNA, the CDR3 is TGCAGCGTTGATGGCGGGGCCTATGGCTACACCTTC. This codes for CSVDGGAYGYTF.

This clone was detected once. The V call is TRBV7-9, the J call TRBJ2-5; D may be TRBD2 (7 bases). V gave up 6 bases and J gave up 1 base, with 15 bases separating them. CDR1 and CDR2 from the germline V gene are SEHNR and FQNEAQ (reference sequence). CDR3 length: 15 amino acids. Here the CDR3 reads CASRKGGGLQETQYF. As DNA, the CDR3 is TGTGCCAGCAGAAAAGGCGGGGGCCTCCAAGAGACCCAGTACTTC. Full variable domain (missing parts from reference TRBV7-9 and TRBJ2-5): DTGVSQNPRHKITKRGQNVTFRCDPISEHNRLYWYRQTLGQGPEFLTYFQNEAQLEKSRLLSDRFSAERPKGSFSTLEIQRTEQGDSAMYLCASRKGGGLQETQYFGPGTRLLVL.

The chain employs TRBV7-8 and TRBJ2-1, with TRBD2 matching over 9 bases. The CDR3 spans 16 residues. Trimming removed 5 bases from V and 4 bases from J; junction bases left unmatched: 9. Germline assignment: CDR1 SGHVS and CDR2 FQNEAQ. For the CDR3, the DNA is TGTGCCAGCAGCGTACCGACTAGCGGAGATTACAATGAGCAGTTCTTC. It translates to CASSVPTSGDYNEQFF. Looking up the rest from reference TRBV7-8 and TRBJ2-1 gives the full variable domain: GAGVSQSPRYKVAKRGQDVALRCDPISGHVSLFWYQQALGQGPEFLTYFQNEAQLDKSGLPSDRFFAERPEGSVSTLKIQRTQQEDSAVYLCASSVPTSGDYNEQFFGPGTRLTVL.

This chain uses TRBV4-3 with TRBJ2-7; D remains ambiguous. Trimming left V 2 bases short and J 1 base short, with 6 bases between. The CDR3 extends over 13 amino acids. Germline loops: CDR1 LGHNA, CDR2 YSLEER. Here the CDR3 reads CASSQFRSYEQYF. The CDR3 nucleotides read TGCGCCAGCAGCCAATTTAGATCCTACGAGCAGTACTTC.

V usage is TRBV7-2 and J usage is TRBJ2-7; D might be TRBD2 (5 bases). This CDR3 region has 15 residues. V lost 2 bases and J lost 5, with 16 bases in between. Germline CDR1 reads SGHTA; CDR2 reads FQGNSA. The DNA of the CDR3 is TGTGCCAGCAGCTTAACGAGAGGGTTTAGCGACGAGCAGTACTTC. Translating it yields CASSLTRGFSDEQYF.

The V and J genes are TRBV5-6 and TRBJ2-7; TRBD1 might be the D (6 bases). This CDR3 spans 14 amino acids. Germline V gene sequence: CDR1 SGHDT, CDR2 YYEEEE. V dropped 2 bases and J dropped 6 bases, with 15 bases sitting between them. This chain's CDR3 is CASSLQGWAGEQYF. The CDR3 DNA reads TGTGCCAGCAGCTTACAGGGTTGGGCGGGCGAGCAGTACTTC.

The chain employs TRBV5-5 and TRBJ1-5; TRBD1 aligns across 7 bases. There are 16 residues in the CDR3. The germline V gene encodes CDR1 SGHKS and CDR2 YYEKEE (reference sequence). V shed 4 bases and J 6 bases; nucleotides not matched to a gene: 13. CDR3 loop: CASSPTVDRASQPQHF. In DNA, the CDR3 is TGTGCCAGCAGCCCCACAGTTGACAGGGCGAGTCAGCCCCAGCATTTT.

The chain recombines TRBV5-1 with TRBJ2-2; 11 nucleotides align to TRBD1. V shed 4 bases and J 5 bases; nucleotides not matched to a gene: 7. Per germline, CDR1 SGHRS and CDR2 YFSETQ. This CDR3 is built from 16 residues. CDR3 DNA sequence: TGCGCCAGCAGCCCCGGACAGGGGGCAAGGACCGGGGAGCTGTTTTTT. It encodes CASSPGQGARTGELFF.

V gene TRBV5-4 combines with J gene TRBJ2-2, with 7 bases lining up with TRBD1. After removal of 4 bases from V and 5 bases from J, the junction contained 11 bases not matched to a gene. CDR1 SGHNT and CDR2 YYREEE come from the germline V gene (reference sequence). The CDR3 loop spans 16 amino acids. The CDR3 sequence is CASSQVRGQRTGELFF. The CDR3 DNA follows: TGTGCCAGCAGCCAGGTTAGGGGACAGAGAACCGGGGAGCTGTTTTTT.

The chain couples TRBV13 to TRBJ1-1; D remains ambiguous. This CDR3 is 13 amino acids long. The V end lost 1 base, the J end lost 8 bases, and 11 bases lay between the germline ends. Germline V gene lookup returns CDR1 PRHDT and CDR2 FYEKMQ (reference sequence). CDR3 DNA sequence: TGTGCCAGCAGCTTAGTAGTAGCGGGAGAAGCTTTCTTT. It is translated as CASSLVVAGEAFF.

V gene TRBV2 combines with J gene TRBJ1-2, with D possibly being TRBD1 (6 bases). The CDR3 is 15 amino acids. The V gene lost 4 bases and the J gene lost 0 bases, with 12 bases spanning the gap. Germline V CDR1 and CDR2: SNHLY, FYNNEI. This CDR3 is CASSAEQGPNYGYTF. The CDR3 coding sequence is TGTGCCAGCAGTGCCGAACAGGGACCTAACTATGGCTACACCTTC.

For the CDR3, the DNA is TGTGCCTGGAGCGTTCACTCGGGACTAGCGGGACTATACGAGCAGTACTTC. This encodes CAWSVHSGLAGLYEQYF. The chain links TRBV30 to TRBJ2-7, with TRBD2 identical over 13 bases. The trim removed 3 bases at V and 4 bases at J, leaving 12 bases unmatched. This CDR3 is 17 amino acids long. CDR1 GTSNPN and CDR2 SVGIG come from the germline V gene (reference sequence).

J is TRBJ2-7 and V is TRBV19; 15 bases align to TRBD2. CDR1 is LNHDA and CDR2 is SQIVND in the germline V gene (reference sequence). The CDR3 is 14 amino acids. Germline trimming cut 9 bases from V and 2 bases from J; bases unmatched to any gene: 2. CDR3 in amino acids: CASRTSGGAYEQYF. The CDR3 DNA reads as TGTGCCAGCCGGACTAGCGGGGGGGCCTACGAGCAGTACTTC.

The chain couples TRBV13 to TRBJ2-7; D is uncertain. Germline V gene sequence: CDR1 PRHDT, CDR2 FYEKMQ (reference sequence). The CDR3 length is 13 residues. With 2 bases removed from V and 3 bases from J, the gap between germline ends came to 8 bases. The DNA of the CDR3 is TGTGCCAGCAGCTTAAATCTCTACTACGAGCAGTACTTC. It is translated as CASSLNLYYEQYF.

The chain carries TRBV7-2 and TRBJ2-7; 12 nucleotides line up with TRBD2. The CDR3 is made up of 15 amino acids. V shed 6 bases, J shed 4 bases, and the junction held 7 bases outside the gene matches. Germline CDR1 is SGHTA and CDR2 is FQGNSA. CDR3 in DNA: TGTGCCAGCAGTCCTAGCGGGGGGGCCGGGTACGAGCAGTACTTC. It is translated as CASSPSGGAGYEQYF.

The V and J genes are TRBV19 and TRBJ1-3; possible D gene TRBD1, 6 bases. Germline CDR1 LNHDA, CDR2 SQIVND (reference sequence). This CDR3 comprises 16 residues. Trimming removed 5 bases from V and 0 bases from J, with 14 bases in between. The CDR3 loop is CASSGKGQASGNTIYF. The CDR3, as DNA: TGTGCCAGTAGTGGAAAGGGACAAGCCTCTGGAAACACCATATATTTT.

In nucleotides, the CDR3 is TGTGCCAGCAGTTGGGGACAGGGGGTTGTCGAGACCCAGTACTTC. It is translated as CASSWGQGVVETQYF. The rearrangement joins TRBV6-5 to TRBJ2-5, with 11 bases aligning to TRBD1. The trim removed 4 bases at V and 5 bases at J, leaving 6 bases unmatched. The germline CDR1 and CDR2 sequences are MNHEY and SVGAGI. CDR3 size: 15 residues.

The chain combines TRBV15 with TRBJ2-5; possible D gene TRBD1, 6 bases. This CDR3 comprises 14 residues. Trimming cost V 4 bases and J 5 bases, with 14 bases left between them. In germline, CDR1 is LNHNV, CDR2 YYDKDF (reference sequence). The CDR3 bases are TGTGCCACCAGCACCTGGAACCAGGGGGAGACCCAGTACTTC. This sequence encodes CATSTWNQGETQYF.

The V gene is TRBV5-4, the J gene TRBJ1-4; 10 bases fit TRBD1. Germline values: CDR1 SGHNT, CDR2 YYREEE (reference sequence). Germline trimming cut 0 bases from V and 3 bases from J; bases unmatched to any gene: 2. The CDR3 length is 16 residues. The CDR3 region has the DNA TGTGCCAGCAGCTTGGCCGGGACAGGGGCTAATGAAAAACTGTTTTTT. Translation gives CASSLAGTGANEKLFF.

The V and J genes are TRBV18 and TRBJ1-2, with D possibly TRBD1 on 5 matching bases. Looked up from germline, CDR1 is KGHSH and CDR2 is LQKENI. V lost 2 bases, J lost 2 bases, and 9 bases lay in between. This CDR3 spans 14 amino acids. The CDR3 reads CASSPGAGNYGYTF. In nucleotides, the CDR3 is TGTGCCAGCTCACCAGGGGCAGGGAACTATGGCTACACCTTC.

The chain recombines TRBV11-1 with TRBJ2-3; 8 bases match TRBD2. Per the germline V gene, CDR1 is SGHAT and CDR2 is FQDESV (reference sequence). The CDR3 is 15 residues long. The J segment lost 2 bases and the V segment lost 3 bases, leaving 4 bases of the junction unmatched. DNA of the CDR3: TGTGCCAGCAGCTTTACTAGCGGTCCCACAGATACGCAGTATTTT. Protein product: CASSFTSGPTDTQYF.

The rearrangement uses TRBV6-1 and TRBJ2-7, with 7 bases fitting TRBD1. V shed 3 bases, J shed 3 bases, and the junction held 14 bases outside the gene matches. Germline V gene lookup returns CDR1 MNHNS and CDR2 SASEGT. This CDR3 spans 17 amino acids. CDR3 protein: CASSEGLPTGAGYEQYF. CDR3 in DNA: TGTGCCAGCAGTGAGGGGTTACCTACAGGGGCCGGCTACGAGCAGTACTTC.

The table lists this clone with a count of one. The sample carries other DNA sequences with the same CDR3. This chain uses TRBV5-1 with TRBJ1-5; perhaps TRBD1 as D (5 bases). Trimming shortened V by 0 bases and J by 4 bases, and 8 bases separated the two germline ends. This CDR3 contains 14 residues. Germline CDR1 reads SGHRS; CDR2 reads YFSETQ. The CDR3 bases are TGCGCCAGCAGCTTGGAGGGGTTTAATCAGCCCCAGCATTTT. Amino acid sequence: CASSLEGFNQPQHF.

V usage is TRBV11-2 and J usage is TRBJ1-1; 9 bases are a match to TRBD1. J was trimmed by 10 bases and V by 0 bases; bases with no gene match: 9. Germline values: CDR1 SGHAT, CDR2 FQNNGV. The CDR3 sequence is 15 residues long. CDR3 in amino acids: CASSLDGTGKLRAFF. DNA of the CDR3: TGTGCCAGCAGCTTAGATGGGACAGGGAAGTTGAGAGCTTTCTTT. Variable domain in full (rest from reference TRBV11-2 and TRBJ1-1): EAGVAQSPRYKIIEKRQSVAFWCNPISGHATLYWYQQILGQGPKLLIQFQNNGVVDDSQLPKDRFSAERLKGVDSTLKIQPAKLEDSAVYLCASSLDGTGKLRAFFGQGTRLTVV.

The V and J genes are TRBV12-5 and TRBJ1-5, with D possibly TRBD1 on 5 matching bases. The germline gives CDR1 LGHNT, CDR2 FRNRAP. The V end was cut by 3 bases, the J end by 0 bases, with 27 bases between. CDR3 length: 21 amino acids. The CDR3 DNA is TGTGCTAGTGGTTTCTTCGCCCCCGCGACAATAGGGGCCTTTAGCAATCAGCCCCAGCATTTT. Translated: CASGFFAPATIGAFSNQPQHF.

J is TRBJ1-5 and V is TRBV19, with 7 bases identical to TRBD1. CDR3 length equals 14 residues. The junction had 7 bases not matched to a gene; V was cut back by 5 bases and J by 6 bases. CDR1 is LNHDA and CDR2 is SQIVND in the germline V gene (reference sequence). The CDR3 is CASSVGAGGQPQHF. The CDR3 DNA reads TGTGCCAGTAGTGTAGGTGCAGGGGGTCAGCCCCAGCATTTT.

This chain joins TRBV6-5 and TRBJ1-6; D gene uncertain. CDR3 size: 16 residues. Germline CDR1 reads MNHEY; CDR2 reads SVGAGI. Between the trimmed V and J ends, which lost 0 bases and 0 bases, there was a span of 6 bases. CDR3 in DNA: TGTGCCAGCAGTTACTCGTACAGCTCCTATAATTCACCCCTCCACTTT. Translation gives CASSYSYSSYNSPLHF.